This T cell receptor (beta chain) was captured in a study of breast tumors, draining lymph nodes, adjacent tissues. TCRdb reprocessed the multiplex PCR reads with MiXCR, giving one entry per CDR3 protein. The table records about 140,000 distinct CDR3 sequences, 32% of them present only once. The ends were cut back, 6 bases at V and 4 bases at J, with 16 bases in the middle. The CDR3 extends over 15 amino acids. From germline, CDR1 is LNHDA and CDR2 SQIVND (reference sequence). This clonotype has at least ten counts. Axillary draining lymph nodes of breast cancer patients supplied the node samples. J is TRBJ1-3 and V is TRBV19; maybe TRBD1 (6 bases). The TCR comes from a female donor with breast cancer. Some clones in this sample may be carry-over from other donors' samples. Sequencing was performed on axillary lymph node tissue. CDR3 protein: CASSRTVSGGNTIYF. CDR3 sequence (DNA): TGTGCCAGTAGCCGGACAGTCTCCGGAGGAAACACCATATATTTT.